Presented here are 5 T cell receptor beta chains from one specimen sequenced in a study of neoadjuvant anti-PD-1 for oral cavity cancer. Sequencing used immunoSEQ multiplex PCR; TCRdb keeps in-frame clones, though not all of them. The sample has 11,000 to 15,000 clones; roughly 73% are singletons. Specimen: PBMCs, collected before nivolumab (anti-PD-1) treatment. The receptors derive from a person aged 40-85 years with oral cavity squamous cell carcinoma.

V usage is TRBV19 and J usage is TRBJ2-5; D is ambiguous. The CDR3 has 13 amino acids. From germline, CDR1 is LNHDA and CDR2 SQIVND (reference sequence). Trimming left V 3 bases short and J 5 bases short, with 10 bases between. The CDR3, as DNA: TGTGCCAGTAGTATCGAAGGGTTGGAGACCCAGTACTTC. This sequence encodes CASSIEGLETQYF.

The V gene is TRBV6-1, the J gene TRBJ2-2; D uncertain. Germline CDR1 reads MNHNS; CDR2 reads SASEGT. This CDR3 contains 13 residues. Trimming took off 6 bases at V and 4 bases at J, with 9 bases between the two ends. DNA for the CDR3: TGTGCCAGCAGCCGGCTCTCCACCGGGGAGCTGTTTTTT. Translation: CASSRLSTGELFF.

The J gene is TRBJ2-2, the V gene TRBV27, with 10 bases identical to TRBD2. The CDR3 is made up of 21 amino acids. J gave up 5 bases and V 3 bases, and 21 bases lay outside the gene matches. Germline V gene lookup returns CDR1 MNHEY and CDR2 SMNVEV (reference sequence). The CDR3 is CASSFYRAPPASGRGTGELFF. The DNA of the CDR3 is TGTGCCAGCAGTTTTTACAGGGCTCCCCCTGCTAGCGGGAGAGGAACCGGGGAGCTGTTTTTT.

The chain carries TRBV7-3 and TRBJ2-7; D tentatively reads TRBD1 or TRBD2 (6 bases each). Germline CDR1 and CDR2: SGHTA and FQGTGA. The CDR3 runs 13 residues. V lost 5 bases, J lost 3 bases, and 11 bases lay in between. The DNA for the CDR3 is TGTGCCAGCAGCCAAGGGGGACTCTACGAGCAGTACTTC. It yields the protein CASSQGGLYEQYF.

V gene TRBV5-4 combines with J gene TRBJ2-7; D remains unclear. The CDR3 is 13 amino acids. Per germline, CDR1 SGHNT and CDR2 YYREEE (reference sequence). V gave up 3 bases and J gave up 2 bases, with 9 bases separating them. CDR3 DNA: TGTGCCAGCAGCTCGCAGGTTACCTACGAGCAGTACTTC. It yields the protein CASSSQVTYEQYF.